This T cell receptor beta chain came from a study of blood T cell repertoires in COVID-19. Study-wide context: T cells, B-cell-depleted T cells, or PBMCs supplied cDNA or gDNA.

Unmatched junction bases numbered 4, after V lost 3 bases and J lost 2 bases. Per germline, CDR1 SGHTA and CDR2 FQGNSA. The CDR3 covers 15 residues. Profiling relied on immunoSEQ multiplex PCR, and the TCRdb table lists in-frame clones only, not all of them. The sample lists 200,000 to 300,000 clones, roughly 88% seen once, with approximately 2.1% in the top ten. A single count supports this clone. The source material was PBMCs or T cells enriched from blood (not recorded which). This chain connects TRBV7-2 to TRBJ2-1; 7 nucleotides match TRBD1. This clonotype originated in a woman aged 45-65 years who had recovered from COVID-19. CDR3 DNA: TGTGCCAGCAGCTTCGAGGGGGCCGCCTACAATGAGCAGTTCTTC. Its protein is CASSFEGAAYNEQFF.